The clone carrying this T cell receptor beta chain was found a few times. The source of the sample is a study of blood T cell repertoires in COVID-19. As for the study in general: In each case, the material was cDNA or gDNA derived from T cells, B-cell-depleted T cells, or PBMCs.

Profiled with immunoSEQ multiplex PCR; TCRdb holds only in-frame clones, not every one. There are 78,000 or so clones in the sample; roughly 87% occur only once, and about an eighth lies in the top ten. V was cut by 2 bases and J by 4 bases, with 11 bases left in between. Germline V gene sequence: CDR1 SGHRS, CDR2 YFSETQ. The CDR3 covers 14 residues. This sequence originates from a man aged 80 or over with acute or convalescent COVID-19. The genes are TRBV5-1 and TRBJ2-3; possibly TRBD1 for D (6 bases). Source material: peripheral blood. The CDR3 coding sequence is TGCGCCAGCAGCTTCGGGCAGGGGTCAGATACGCAGTATTTT. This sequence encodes CASSFGQGSDTQYF.